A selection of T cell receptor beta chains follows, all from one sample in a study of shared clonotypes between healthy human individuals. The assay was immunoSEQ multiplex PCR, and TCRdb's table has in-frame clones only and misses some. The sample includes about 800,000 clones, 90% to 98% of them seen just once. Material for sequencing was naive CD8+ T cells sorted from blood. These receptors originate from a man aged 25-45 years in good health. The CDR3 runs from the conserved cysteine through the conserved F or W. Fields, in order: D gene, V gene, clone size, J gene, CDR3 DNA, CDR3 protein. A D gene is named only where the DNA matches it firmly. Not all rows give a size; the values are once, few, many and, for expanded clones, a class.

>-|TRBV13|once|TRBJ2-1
TGTGCCAGCAGCACTCTTAAGAGGAGCTCCTACAATGAGCAGTTCTTC
CASSTLKRSSYNEQFF
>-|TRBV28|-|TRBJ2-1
TGTGCCAGCAGTCTTCGAATCTACAATGAGCAGTTCTTC
CASSLRIYNEQFF
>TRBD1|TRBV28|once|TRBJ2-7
TGTGCCAGCAGTTTTGGGACAGGGATCTACGAGCAGTACTTC
CASSFGTGIYEQYF
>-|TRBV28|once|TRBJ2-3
TGTGCCAGCAGTTTCTTCAGCGAGATAGATACGCAGTATTTT
CASSFFSEIDTQYF
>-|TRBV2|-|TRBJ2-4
TGTGCCAGCAGTGATGGACGGCGACTAGCCAAAAACATTCAGTACTTC
CASSDGRRLAKNIQYF
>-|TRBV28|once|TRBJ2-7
TGTGCCAGCAGTCCAGGGATCGGGTACGAGCAGTACTTC
CASSPGIGYEQYF
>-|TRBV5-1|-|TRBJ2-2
TGCGCCAGCGGTTACACCGGGGAGCTGTTTTTT
CASGYTGELFF
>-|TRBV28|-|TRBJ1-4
TGTGCCAGCACCGCCGGAGGGAGAGCGGGAGAAAAACTGTTTTTT
CASTAGGRAGEKLFF
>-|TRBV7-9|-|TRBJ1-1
TGTGCCAGCAGCGCACCAGCCATGAACACTGAAGCTTTCTTT
CASSAPAMNTEAFF
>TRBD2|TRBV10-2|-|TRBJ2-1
TGCGCCAGCACTCCGGGACTAGCGATCCGTACGCGATTGGATGAGCAGTTCTTC
CASTPGLAIRTRLDEQFF
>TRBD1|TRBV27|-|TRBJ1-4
TGTGCCAGCAGTCCGGGGACAGGGCAGGCAAAACTGTTTTTT
CASSPGTGQAKLFF
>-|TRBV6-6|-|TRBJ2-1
TGTGCCAGCAGTTACTGGTCGGGAGCCGACAATGAGCAGTTCTTC
CASSYWSGADNEQFF
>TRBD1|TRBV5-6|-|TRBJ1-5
TGTGCCAGCAGCGTGGGACAGCGGCGGCAGCCCCAGCATTTT
CASSVGQRRQPQHF
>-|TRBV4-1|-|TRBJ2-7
TGCGCCAGCAGCCAACCAGGTGAAAGCTACGAGCAGTACTTC
CASSQPGESYEQYF
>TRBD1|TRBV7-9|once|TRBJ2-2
TGTGCCAGCAGCCCAGGACACAGGGGGCGGACCGGGGAGCTGTTTTTT
CASSPGHRGRTGELFF
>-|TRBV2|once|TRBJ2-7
TGTGTCCAAAGGGCAGGAGAGTACGAGCAGTACTTC
CVQRAGEYEQYF
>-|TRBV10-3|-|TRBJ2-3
TGTGCCTCAGAGGGAAATAGCGGCGCAGGAGATACGCAGTATTTT
CASEGNSGAGDTQYF
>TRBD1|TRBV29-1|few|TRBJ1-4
TGCAGCGTTGGCTCGTCGGGACAGGGTTTAGAAAAACTGTTTTTT
CSVGSSGQGLEKLFF
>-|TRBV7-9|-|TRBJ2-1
TGTGCCAGCAGCGAGCTCATGAGGAATGAGCAGTTCTTC
CASSELMRNEQFF
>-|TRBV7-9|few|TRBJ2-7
TGTGCCAGCAGCGTACAGAAATACGAGCAGTACTTC
CASSVQKYEQYF
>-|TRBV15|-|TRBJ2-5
TGTGCCACCAGCGGGCTCGGGGAGACCCAGTACTTC
CATSGLGETQYF
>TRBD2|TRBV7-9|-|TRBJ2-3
TGTGCCAGCAGCTTACTAGCGGGAGTTACAGATACGCAGTATTTT
CASSLLAGVTDTQYF
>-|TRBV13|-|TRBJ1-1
TGTGCCAGCAGCTTAGACCCGAACCCCACTGAAGCTTTCTTT
CASSLDPNPTEAFF
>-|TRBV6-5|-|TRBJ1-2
TGTGCCAGCAGTTACGGAGCGGGGCTAGTAGACGGCTACACCTTC
CASSYGAGLVDGYTF
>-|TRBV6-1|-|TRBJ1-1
TGTGCCAGCAGTGAACGTTGGGAGGACACTGAAGCTTTCTTT
CASSERWEDTEAFF
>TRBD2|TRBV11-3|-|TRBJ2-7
TGTGCCAGCAGCCTAACTAGCGGGGCATACGAGCAGTACTTC
CASSLTSGAYEQYF
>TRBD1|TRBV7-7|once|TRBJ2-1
TGTGCCAGCAGCTTCCGGACAGGGGGCGATTTGGGTGAGCAGTTCTTC
CASSFRTGGDLGEQFF
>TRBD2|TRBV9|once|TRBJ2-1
TGTGCCAGCAGCTCTAGCGGGAGCAGTTCCTACAATGAGCAGTTCTTC
CASSSSGSSSYNEQFF
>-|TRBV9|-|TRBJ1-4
TGTGCCAGCAGCCCCCAAGCCACAACTAATGAAAAACTGTTTTTT
CASSPQATTNEKLFF
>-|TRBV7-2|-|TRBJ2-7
TGTGCCAGCAGCTTAGCTCCGGGCGCCTACGAGCAGTACTTC
CASSLAPGAYEQYF
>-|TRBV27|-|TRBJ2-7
TGTGCCAGCAGTTTATCGACCTCCTACGAGCAGTACTTC
CASSLSTSYEQYF
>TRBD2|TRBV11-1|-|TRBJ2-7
TGTGCCAGCAGCTCAGGACGGGGAGGGCTAGCGGGACGGGAGCAGTACTTC
CASSSGRGGLAGREQYF
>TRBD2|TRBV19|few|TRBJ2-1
TGTGCCAGTAGTTGGGGGACTAGCGGATACAATGAGCAGTTCTTC
CASSWGTSGYNEQFF
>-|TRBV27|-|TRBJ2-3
TGTGCCAGCACCGCAGGTAGCACAGATACGCAGTATTTT
CASTAGSTDTQYF
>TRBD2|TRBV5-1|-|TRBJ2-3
TGCGCCAGCAGCTTGGGGCGCGGGAGGGCCACAGATACGCAGTATTTT
CASSLGRGRATDTQYF
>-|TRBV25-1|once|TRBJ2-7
TGTGCCAGCAGTGAAAAGTTCAGCGGACTTTTCTACGAGCAGTACTTC
CASSEKFSGLFYEQYF
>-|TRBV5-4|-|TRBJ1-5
TGTGCCAGCAGCTTTTCGGGTCAGCCCCAGCATTTT
CASSFSGQPQHF
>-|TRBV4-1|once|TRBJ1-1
TGCGCCAGCAGCCAAGAGAGGGGGGCAGGGAAGGGCGCTGAAGCTTTCTTT
CASSQERGAGKGAEAFF
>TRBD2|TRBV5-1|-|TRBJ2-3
TGCGCCAGCAGTTCCGAGGGAACTAGCGGGAGAGTGGGCACAGATACGCAGTATTTT
CASSSEGTSGRVGTDTQYF
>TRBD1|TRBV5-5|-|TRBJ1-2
TGTGCCAGCAGTATCCTGACAGGGGGCGACTATGGCTACACCTTC
CASSILTGGDYGYTF
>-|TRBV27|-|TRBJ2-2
TGTGCCAGCAGTTTAGTCACCGGGGAGCTGTTTTTT
CASSLVTGELFF